A single TCR beta chain is shown here with its context. Germline values: CDR1 MNHEY, CDR2 SMNVEV (reference sequence). The V end lost 3 bases, the J end lost 5 bases, and 14 bases lay between the germline ends. The CDR3 covers 14 residues. The source of the sample is a study of T cell changes during pregnancy in multiple sclerosis. Assay used: immunoSEQ multiplex PCR; TCRdb lists only in-frame clones, some missing. The sample consists of approximately 41,000 clones, roughly 93% of them appearing once. The specimen was CD8+ T cells from peripheral blood mononuclear cells, collected in the third trimester of pregnancy. The chain has TRBV27 and TRBJ2-7; D perhaps matches TRBD2 (6 bases). The clonotype originates from a female donor with multiple sclerosis, enrolled in a pregnancy study. Written as DNA, the CDR3 is TGTGCCAGCAGTTTGGCCCCAGGCGGGGACGAGCAGTACTTC. This gives the protein CASSLAPGGDEQYF.